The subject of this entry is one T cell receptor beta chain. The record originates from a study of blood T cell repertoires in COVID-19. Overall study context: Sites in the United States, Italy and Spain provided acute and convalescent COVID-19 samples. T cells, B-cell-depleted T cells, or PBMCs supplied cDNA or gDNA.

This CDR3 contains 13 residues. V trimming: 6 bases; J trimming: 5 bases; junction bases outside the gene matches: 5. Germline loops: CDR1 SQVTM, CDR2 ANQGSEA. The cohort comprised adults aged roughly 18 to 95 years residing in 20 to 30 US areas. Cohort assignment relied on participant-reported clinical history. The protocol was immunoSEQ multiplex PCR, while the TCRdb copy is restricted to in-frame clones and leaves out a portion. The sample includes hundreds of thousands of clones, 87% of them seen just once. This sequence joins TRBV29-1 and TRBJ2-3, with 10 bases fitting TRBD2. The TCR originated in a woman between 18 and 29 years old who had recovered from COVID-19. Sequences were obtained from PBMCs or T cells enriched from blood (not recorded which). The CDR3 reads CSVSGGAGDTQYF. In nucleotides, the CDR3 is TGCAGCGTAAGCGGGGGGGCCGGAGATACGCAGTATTTT.